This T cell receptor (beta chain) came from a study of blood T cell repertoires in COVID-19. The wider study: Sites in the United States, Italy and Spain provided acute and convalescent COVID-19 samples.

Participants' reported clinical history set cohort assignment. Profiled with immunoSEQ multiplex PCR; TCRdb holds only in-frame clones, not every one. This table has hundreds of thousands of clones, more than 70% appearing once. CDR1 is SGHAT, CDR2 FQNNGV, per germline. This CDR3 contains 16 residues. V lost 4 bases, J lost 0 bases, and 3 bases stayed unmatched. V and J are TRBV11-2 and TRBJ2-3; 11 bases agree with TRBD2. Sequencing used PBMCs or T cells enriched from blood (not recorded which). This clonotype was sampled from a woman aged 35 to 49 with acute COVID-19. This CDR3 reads CASSSGLAESTDTQYF. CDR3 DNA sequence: TGTGCCAGCAGCTCGGGACTAGCGGAGAGCACAGATACGCAGTATTTT.